This T cell receptor (beta chain) was recovered during a study of blood T cell repertoires in COVID-19. Whole-study context: Both acute and convalescent COVID-19 samples were obtained from the United States, Italy and Spain. Sample material is recorded as cDNA or gDNA derived from T cells, B-cell-depleted T cells, or PBMCs.

The table came from immunoSEQ multiplex PCR; TCRdb's copy has only in-frame clones and leaves some out. The sample contains more than 300,000 clones, just over 85% of which appear only once. What the recovered Cohort 3 donors had was two negative PCRs, clearance, or symptom resolution. The CDR3 has 15 residues. Germline values: CDR1 MNHEY, CDR2 SMNVEV (reference sequence). Trimming stripped 1 base from V and 3 bases from J, with 13 bases between. The clonotype was recovered from a woman under 30 who had recovered from COVID-19. Sequenced: PBMCs or T cells enriched from blood (not recorded which). The chain couples TRBV27 to TRBJ2-7; D perhaps matches TRBD1 (7 bases). CDR3 in amino acids: CASSLFGRGVYEQYF. CDR3 DNA sequence: TGTGCCAGCAGTTTATTCGGCAGGGGGGTCTACGAGCAGTACTTC.